This T cell receptor beta chain was recovered during a study of blood T cell repertoires in COVID-19. Study at large: The United States, Italy and Spain were the sources of the acute and convalescent COVID-19 samples. In each case, the material was cDNA or gDNA derived from T cells, B-cell-depleted T cells, or PBMCs.

The CDR3 is 15 residues long. Germline V gives CDR1 LNHDA, CDR2 SQIVND (reference sequence). Trimming removed 1 base from V and 3 bases from J; junction bases left unmatched: 3. Clones were sequenced by immunoSEQ multiplex PCR, and TCRdb holds only the in-frame ones, with some missing. The sample yields 120,000 or so clones, 55% to 75% seen once. The rearrangement joins TRBV19 to TRBJ2-1; 7 bases fit TRBD2. Specimen: peripheral blood. This TCR derives from a woman between 65 and 79 years old with acute or convalescent COVID-19. The CDR3 loop reads CASSIGSGNYNEQFF. The CDR3 region has the DNA TGTGCCAGTAGTATAGGGAGCGGGAACTACAATGAGCAGTTCTTC.